The following is a T cell receptor (beta chain) sequence with its context. What it recognizes is unknown. Germline assignment: CDR1 SGHRS and CDR2 YFSETQ. J was trimmed by 3 bases and V by 6 bases; bases with no gene match: 8. The CDR3 is made up of 15 amino acids. The sample originates from a study of CD8 T cells in ankylosing spondylitis. Findings and caveats of the study: Certain motif variants had earlier appeared in reactive arthritis synovial fluid and blood. Roughly 8 highly homologous variants formed a TCR beta motif that appeared characteristic of ankylosing spondylitis blood.

The TCR beta libraries were generated through quantitative 5'-RACE incorporating molecular barcodes. Each CDR3 protein is one row after TCRdb ran MiXCR on the 5' RACE reads. Found here are 350,000 or so distinct CDR3 sequences, around a tenth of them singletons; the top ten hold 8% to 9.5%. The clonotype originates from a female donor with ankylosing spondylitis or in good health (not recorded which). Sample: blood, either unsorted or a sorted T cell fraction (not recorded which). The genes are TRBV5-1 and TRBJ2-7; TRBD1 aligns across 11 bases. CDR3: CASTHMGTGGYEQYF. The CDR3 region has the DNA TGCGCCAGCACCCATATGGGGACAGGGGGCTACGAGCAGTACTTC. Using reference TRBV5-1 and TRBJ2-7 for the parts outside the CDR3, the full variable domain is KAGVTQTPRYLIKTRGQQVTLSCSPISGHRSVSWYQQTPGQGLQFLFEYFSETQRNKGNFPGRFSGRQFSNSRSEMNVSTLELGDSALYLCASTHMGTGGYEQYFGPGTRLTVT.